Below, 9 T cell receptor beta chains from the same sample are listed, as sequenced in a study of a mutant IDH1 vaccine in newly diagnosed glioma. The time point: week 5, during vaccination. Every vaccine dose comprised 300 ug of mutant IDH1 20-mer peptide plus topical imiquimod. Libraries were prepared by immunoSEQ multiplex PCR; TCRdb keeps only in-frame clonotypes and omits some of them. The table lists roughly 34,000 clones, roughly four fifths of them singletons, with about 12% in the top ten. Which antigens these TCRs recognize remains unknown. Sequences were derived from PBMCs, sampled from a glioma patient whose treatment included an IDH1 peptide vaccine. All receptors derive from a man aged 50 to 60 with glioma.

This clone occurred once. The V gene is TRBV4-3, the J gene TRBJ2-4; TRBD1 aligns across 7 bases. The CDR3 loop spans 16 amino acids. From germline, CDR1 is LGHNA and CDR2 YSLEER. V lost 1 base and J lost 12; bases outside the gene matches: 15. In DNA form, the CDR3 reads TGCGCCAGCAGCCAAGCTACAGGGGCGCCGCGAAGTTCTCAGTACTTC. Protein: CASSQATGAPRSSQYF.

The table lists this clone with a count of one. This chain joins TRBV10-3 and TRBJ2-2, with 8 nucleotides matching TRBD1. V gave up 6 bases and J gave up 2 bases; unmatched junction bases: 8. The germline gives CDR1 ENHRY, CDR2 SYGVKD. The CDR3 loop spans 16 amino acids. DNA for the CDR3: TGTGCCATCAGGAATGACAGGGGTGGTAACACCGGGGAGCTGTTTTTT. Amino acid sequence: CAIRNDRGGNTGELFF.

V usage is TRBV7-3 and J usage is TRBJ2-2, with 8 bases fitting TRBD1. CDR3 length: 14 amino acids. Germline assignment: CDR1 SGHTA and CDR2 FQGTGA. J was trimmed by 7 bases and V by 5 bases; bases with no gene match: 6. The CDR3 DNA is TGTGCCAGCAGCGCGACAGGGGCGGACGGGGAGCTGTTTTTT. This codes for CASSATGADGELFF.

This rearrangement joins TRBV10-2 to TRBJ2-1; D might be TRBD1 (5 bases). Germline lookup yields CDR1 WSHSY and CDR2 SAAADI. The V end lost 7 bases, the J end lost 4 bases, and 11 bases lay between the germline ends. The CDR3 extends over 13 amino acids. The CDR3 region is CASTQGFYNEQFF. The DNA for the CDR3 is TGCGCCAGCACCCAGGGATTTTACAATGAGCAGTTCTTC.

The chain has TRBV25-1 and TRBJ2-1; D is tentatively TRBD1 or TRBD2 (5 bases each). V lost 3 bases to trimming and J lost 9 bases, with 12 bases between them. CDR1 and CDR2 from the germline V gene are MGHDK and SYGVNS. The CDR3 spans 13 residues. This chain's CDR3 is CASSDWERGEQFF. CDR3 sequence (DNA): TGTGCCAGCAGTGACTGGGAGAGGGGTGAGCAGTTCTTC.

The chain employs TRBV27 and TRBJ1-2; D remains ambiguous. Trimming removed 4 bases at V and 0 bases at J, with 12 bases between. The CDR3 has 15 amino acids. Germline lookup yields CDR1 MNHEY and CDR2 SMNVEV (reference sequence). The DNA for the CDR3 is TGTGCCAGCAGTTCTGTGGCACGATCTAACTATGGCTACACCTTC. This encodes CASSSVARSNYGYTF.

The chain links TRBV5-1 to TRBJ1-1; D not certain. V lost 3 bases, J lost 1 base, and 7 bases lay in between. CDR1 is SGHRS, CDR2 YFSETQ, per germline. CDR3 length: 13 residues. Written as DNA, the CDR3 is TGCGCCAGCAGCTCGCCTCGGAACACTGAAGCTTTCTTT. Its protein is CASSSPRNTEAFF.

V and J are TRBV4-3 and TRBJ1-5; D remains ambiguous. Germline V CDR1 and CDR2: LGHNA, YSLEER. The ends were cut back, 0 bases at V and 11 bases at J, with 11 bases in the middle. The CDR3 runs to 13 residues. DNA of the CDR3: TGCGCCAGCAGCCAAGATCGGACCTCGGCCCAGCATTTT. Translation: CASSQDRTSAQHF.

Written as DNA, the CDR3 is TGTGCCAGCAGGCCTCACGGGGGGCGGCTCTACGAGCAGTACTTC. This gives the protein CASRPHGGRLYEQYF. This sequence joins TRBV28 and TRBJ2-7, with D perhaps matching TRBD2 (7 bases). CDR3 length: 15 amino acids. CDR1 and CDR2 (germline): MDHEN, SYDVKM. The V end lost 6 bases, the J end lost 3 bases, and 18 bases lay between the germline ends. Together with reference TRBV28 and TRBJ2-7, the CDR3 gives the full variable domain: DVKVTQSSRYLVKRTGEKVFLECVQDMDHENMFWYRQDPGLGLRLIYFSYDVKMKEKGDIPEGYSVSREKKERFSLILESASTNQTSMYLCASRPHGGRLYEQYFGPGTRLTVT.